These T cell receptor beta chains were read from a single sample in a study of blood T cell repertoires in COVID-19. The assay was immunoSEQ multiplex PCR, and TCRdb's table has in-frame clones only and misses some. This table has around 480,000 clones, around 87% appearing once. Material for sequencing was PBMCs or T cells enriched from blood (not recorded which). These receptors all come from a young woman who had recovered from COVID-19. Both conserved end residues are part of each CDR3. A D gene is named only where the DNA matches it firmly. Only part of the rows carry a size: once, few, many, or a class if the clone is expanded.

.,TRBJ2-7,TRBV2,TRBD1,TGTGCCAGCATGTTTCAACAGGGGTTCTCCTACGAGCAGTACTTC,CASMFQQGFSYEQYF
.,TRBJ1-2,TRBV5-1,.,TGCGCCAGCAGCTCCCCCACAGCTAACTATGGCTACACCTTC,CASSSPTANYGYTF
.,TRBJ1-5,TRBV30,.,TGTGCCTGGAGTGAGACAGCGAGCAATCAGCCCCAGCATTTT,CAWSETASNQPQHF
.,TRBJ2-3,TRBV12-3/TRBV12-4,.,TGTGCCAGCAGTTCCCATTCCACAGATACGCAGTATTTT,CASSSHSTDTQYF
.,TRBJ1-5,TRBV12-5,.,TGTGCTAGTGGTTTGGTACTGCGGGAGAGGGGCAATCAGCCCCAGCATTTT,CASGLVLRERGNQPQHF
.,TRBJ1-2,TRBV9,.,TGTGCCAGCAGCGTGGGTCAGGGAAACTATGGCTACACCTTC,CASSVGQGNYGYTF
.,TRBJ2-5,TRBV27,.,TGTGCCAGCAGCCATAACATGGAGACCCAGTACTTC,CASSHNMETQYF
.,TRBJ1-3,TRBV3-1/TRBV3-2,.,TGTGCCAGCAGCCAAGGAGTTCTGGGGCGAAGCGGAAACACCATATATTTT,CASSQGVLGRSGNTIYF
.,TRBJ2-5,TRBV10-2,.,TGCGCCAGCAGTGGTGGACACGTGGATTTCCAAGAGACCCAGTACTTC,CASSGGHVDFQETQYF
.,TRBJ1-6,TRBV5-5,.,TGTGCCAGCAGCCTATACTCCTATAATTCACCCCTCCACTTT,CASSLYSYNSPLHF
.,TRBJ1-5,TRBV28,.,TGTGCCAGCACTCGCGGGGGGCGGGGGCCCCAGCATTTT,CASTRGGRGPQHF
.,TRBJ2-7,TRBV30,.,TGTGCCTGGGTACAGGGAGAGGACGAGCAGTACTTC,CAWVQGEDEQYF
.,TRBJ2-5,TRBV29-1,.,TGCAGCGTATTACTAGGGGGAAGAGAGACCCAGTACTTC,CSVLLGGRETQYF
once,TRBJ2-1,TRBV30,TRBD1,TGTGCCTGGAGCGGACATGGACAGGGGTACGGCAATGAGCAGTTCTTC,CAWSGHGQGYGNEQFF